The clone carrying this T cell receptor (beta chain) was seen more than once but under ten times. Its matching antigen is unknown. The sample belongs to a study of identical twins. Study results and limitations: Instead of following the same donors, the conclusions were based on cross-sectional statistical analysis. Compared with unrelated sharing, twin-shared out-of-frame alpha sequences had more low-probability sequences.

The CDR3 extends over 15 amino acids. Deletions cut 1 base from V and 2 bases from J, with 10 bases between. The germline CDR1 and CDR2 sequences are SGHTA and FQGNSA. Unique molecular identifiers were present on the cDNA, and a universal primer site came from template switching. TCRdb independently ran MiXCR on the 5' RACE reads; one entry per CDR3 protein. The sample records roughly 250,000 distinct CDR3 sequences, over 11% being singletons. Sequencing used memory (CD45RO+) T cells sorted from blood. The chain uses TRBV7-2 and TRBJ2-3; D remains unclear. The clonotype originates from a woman younger than 30 in good health. CDR3: CASSLVPLDTDTQYF. In nucleotides, the CDR3 is TGTGCCAGCAGCTTAGTCCCGCTAGACACAGATACGCAGTATTTT. Drawing the rest from reference TRBV7-2 and TRBJ2-3, the complete variable domain is GAGVSQSPSNKVTEKGKDVELRCDPISGHTALYWYRQSLGQGLEFLIYFQGNSAPDKSGLPSDRFSAERTGGSVSTLTIQRTQQEDSAVYLCASSLVPLDTDTQYFGPGTRLTVL.